The entry below describes one T cell receptor (beta chain). CDR1 SEHNR and CDR2 FQNEAQ come from the germline V gene (reference sequence). The trim removed 3 bases at V and 4 bases at J, leaving 18 bases unmatched. The length of the CDR3 is 19 residues. The data were taken from a study of shared clonotypes between healthy human individuals. Execution of the assay was at deep level. Original analysis: Without quality scores, immunoSEQ junctional reads could not be filtered like full-length reads. Here immunoSEQ multiplex PCR was the method, and the copy in TCRdb shows in-frame clones only, minus some. V and J calls plus clone size are reproduced from that table; the DNA served to infer D and trimming. This sample carries roughly 1,500,000 clones, 95% to 99% of them seen once, and the ten largest clones take around 0.47%.

The receptor comes from a man aged 25-40 years in good health. V is TRBV7-9 and J is TRBJ2-3, with 8 bases that match TRBD2. Sequencing was done on a sample of naive CD4+ T cells sorted from blood. Subset specified: CD45RA+ positively selected. In nucleotides, the CDR3 is TGTGCCAGCAGCTTTGGCGGCATTCACAGCGGGAGAATAGCAGATACGCAGTATTTT. It is translated as CASSFGGIHSGRIADTQYF.